This T cell receptor (beta chain) was recovered during a study of T cells in localized non-small cell lung cancer. Study observations and caveats: When the top 100 tumor clones were examined, a median approximately 60 of them also appeared in the adjacent lung, which was paired and uninvolved.

Germline V gene data show CDR1 as LNHDA and CDR2 as SQIVND (reference sequence). The CDR3 covers 11 residues. As to this clone: Its antigen is undetermined. The junction departs from the called germline gene at one end, perhaps through a read error.

The repertoire was sequenced with immunoSEQ multiplex PCR; TCRdb's copy has only in-frame clones and lacks some. The sample holds 5,000 to 7,000 clones, roughly 85% seen once. This specimen was PBMCs, taken before any cancer treatment. The sequence came from a woman aged 35 to 69 with stage II lung adenocarcinoma. V gene TRBV19 combines with J gene TRBJ2-1; 9 nucleotides align to TRBD1. The CDR3 loop reads CASSRDRVMVF. Written as DNA, the CDR3 is TGTGCCAGTAGCAGGGACAGGGTTATGGTCTTC.